The T cell receptor (beta chain) under discussion was sequenced for a study of shared clonotypes between healthy human individuals. Deletions cut 3 bases from V and 3 bases from J, with 8 bases between. The CDR3 has 13 residues. The germline V gene has CDR1 SNHLY and CDR2 FYNNEI. Here immunoSEQ multiplex PCR was the method, and the copy in TCRdb shows in-frame clones only, minus some. The table lists fewer than 550,000 clones, about 80% of them singletons, with around 12% in the top ten. Sample: PBMCs. The chain uses TRBV2 and TRBJ1-2; D is undetermined. This TCR came from a woman aged 40-49 years in good health. Some clones in this sample may be carry-over from other donors' samples. CDR3 residues: CASSDASDYGYTF. For the CDR3, the DNA is TGTGCCAGCAGTGATGCGTCGGACTATGGCTACACCTTC. The full variable domain, completed using reference TRBV2 and TRBJ1-2, is EPEVTQTPSHQVTQMGQEVILRCVPISNHLYFYWYRQILGQKVEFLVSFYNNEISEKSEIFDDQFSVERPDGSNFTLKIRSTKLEDSAMYFCASSDASDYGYTFGSGTRLTVV.